The following is a T cell receptor (beta chain) sequence with its context. The data were taken from a study of blood T cell repertoires in COVID-19. Data came from immunoSEQ multiplex PCR; TCRdb stores just in-frame clones and leaves some out. Of about 240,000 clones listed, more than 75% are singletons. This receptor was taken from an elderly man with acute or convalescent COVID-19. Material for sequencing was peripheral blood.

The CDR3 DNA sequence: TGTGCCAGCAGCTTGGGACAGGGGGGTACAGATACGCAGTATTTT. Encoded protein: CASSLGQGGTDTQYF. The chain carries TRBV5-6 and TRBJ2-3; 9 bases agree with TRBD1. Trimming removed 0 bases from V and 3 bases from J; junction bases left unmatched: 2. The CDR3 runs 15 residues. The germline V gene has CDR1 SGHDT and CDR2 YYEEEE. The full variable domain, rest sourced from reference TRBV5-6 and TRBJ2-3, is DAGVTQSPTHLIKTRGQQVTLRCSPKSGHDTVSWYQQALGQGPQFIFQYYEEEERQRGNFPDRFSGHQFPNYSSELNVNALLLGDSALYLCASSLGQGGTDTQYFGPGTRLTVL.